This entry describes one T cell receptor (beta chain). What it binds is not known. Time point defined: week 23, last vaccination. Doses comprised 300 ug of mutant IDH1 20-mer peptide each, plus topical imiquimod. Donors had new IDH1-mutant astrocytomas of WHO grade 3 or 4 (ATRX-lost). These data originate in a study of a mutant IDH1 vaccine in newly diagnosed glioma. In the study overall: Sex distribution of treated patients was about 60% male and roughly 40% female; mean age was around 42 years.

The table came from immunoSEQ multiplex PCR; TCRdb's copy has only in-frame clones and leaves some out. The table lists tens of thousands of clones, 84% of them singletons. This TCR was recovered from a man younger than 35 with glioma. The starting material was PBMCs, obtained from a glioma patient whose treatment included an IDH1 peptide vaccine.

The CDR3 DNA sequence: TGTGCCAGCAGCTTTCGGGGGACGGCTGGAAACACCATATATTTT. As protein: CASSFRGTAGNTIYF. V and J are TRBV7-2 and TRBJ1-3; D might be TRBD1 (5 bases). Trimming shortened V by 3 bases and J by 2 bases, and 11 bases separated the two germline ends. CDR3 length: 15 amino acids. The germline gives CDR1 SGHTA, CDR2 FQGNSA.